What follows are 8 T cell receptor beta chains derived from one specimen sequenced in a study of blood T cells in healthy people across ages. Using a J-beta primer mix together with a sample-barcoded 5' primer, a second PCR was run for 7 to 11 cycles. TCRdb reanalysed the 5' RACE reads using MiXCR and keeps one entry per CDR3 protein. Of 450,000 to 700,000 distinct CDR3 sequences listed, roughly 29% are singletons. The source material was blood. These receptors originate from a woman aged 70-85 years in good health.

This clonotype was observed a few times. The rearrangement joins TRBV25-1 to TRBJ1-4, with D possibly matching TRBD1 (5 bases). The germline CDR1 and CDR2 sequences are MGHDK and SYGVNS. This CDR3 has 16 residues. V was cut by 6 bases and J by 7 bases, with 21 bases left in between. This CDR3 reads CASSPAGAEGGEKLFF. The CDR3 DNA sequence: TGTGCCAGCAGCCCAGCCGGGGCCGAAGGAGGTGAAAAACTGTTTTTT.

The rearrangement joins TRBV11-3 to TRBJ1-3, with D possibly being TRBD1 (5 bases). The CDR3 contains 14 residues. Trimming shortened V by 5 bases and J by 1 base, and 9 bases separated the two germline ends. Germline-derived CDR1 and CDR2 are SGHNT and YENEEA. CDR3 nucleotide sequence: TGTGCCAGCAGCGGAAGGGGTTCTGGAAACACCATATATTTT. Protein sequence: CASSGRGSGNTIYF.

This clonotype appeared many times. The chain recombines TRBV4-3 with TRBJ1-4; the D gene is possibly TRBD1 (5 bases). CDR1 LGHNA and CDR2 YSLEER come from the germline V gene. Trimming shortened V by 4 bases and J by 7 bases, and 13 bases separated the two germline ends. This CDR3 has 14 residues. CDR3 DNA: TGCGCCAGCAGCCGCTTGGGACGGACTGAAAAACTGTTTTTT. Translating it yields CASSRLGRTEKLFF.

This clonotype turned up a few times. The chain recombines TRBV28 with TRBJ2-1; D gene ambiguous. This CDR3 comprises 12 residues. The germline V gene has CDR1 MDHEN and CDR2 SYDVKM. V was cut by 2 bases and J by 9 bases, with 8 bases left in between. This CDR3 reads CASSLTPSEQFF. CDR3 DNA sequence: TGTGCCAGCAGTTTAACTCCAAGTGAGCAGTTCTTC.

A few counts support this clonotype. The chain employs TRBV20-1 and TRBJ2-1; D is possibly TRBD2 (7 bases). The germline CDR1 and CDR2 sequences are DFQATT and SNEGSKA (reference sequence). The CDR3 runs 16 residues. V was cut by 7 bases and J by 0 bases, with 19 bases left in between. The CDR3 DNA reads as TGCAGTGGCTACTCACAGGGCGGGAGCTCCTACAATGAGCAGTTCTTC. The encoded protein is CSGYSQGGSSYNEQFF.

The chain uses TRBV28 and TRBJ1-6, with 9 bases that match TRBD1. With 3 bases clipped from V and 10 bases from J, the junction kept 10 bases outside the gene matches. The germline CDR1 and CDR2 sequences are MDHEN and SYDVKM. The CDR3 has 16 residues. The CDR3, as DNA: TGTGCCAGCAGTTTGGACCAACAGGGGGCAAAATCACCCCTCCACTTT. It translates to CASSLDQQGAKSPLHF.

This rearrangement joins TRBV4-3 to TRBJ2-2, with D maybe TRBD2 (6 bases). Trimming left V 4 bases short and J 3 bases short, with 24 bases between. Germline CDR1 reads LGHNA; CDR2 reads YSLEER. The CDR3 is 19 residues long. CDR3 coding DNA: TGCGCCAGCAGCCCATTCTTGGGGGGAGCGGCCCCCGACACCGGGGAGCTGTTTTTT. Translation: CASSPFLGGAAPDTGELFF.

The chain employs TRBV20-1 and TRBJ1-4, with TRBD1 as a possible D gene (5 bases). The germline CDR1 and CDR2 sequences are DFQATT and SNEGSKA (reference sequence). V was clipped by 3 bases and J by 0 bases, with 14 bases between them. This CDR3 has 16 amino acids. The CDR3 is CSARGRSLATNEKLFF. The CDR3 DNA reads TGCAGTGCTAGGGGGCGTTCCCTCGCAACTAATGAAAAACTGTTTTTT.